This T cell receptor beta chain was profiled in a study of T cells in Graves' hyperthyroidism and ophthalmopathy. The source material, RNA transcripts, was used to amplify TCR beta CDR3 regions. A first-round RT-PCR of the TCR CDR3 used the HTBI primer set. TCRdb analysed the multiplex PCR reads with MiXCR anew, one entry per CDR3 protein. The table shows hundreds of thousands of distinct CDR3 sequences, with 20% occurring only once. Many counts were recorded for this clonotype. PBMCs were obtained from approximately 9.2 ml fresh peripheral blood. This TCR was recovered from a middle-aged man with Graves' ophthalmopathy. Sequencing was performed on blood.

The CDR3 nucleotides read TGTGCCAGCAGCGCATCCTACTACAATGAGCAGTTCTTC. The encoded protein is CASSASYYNEQFF. This chain uses TRBV7-2 with TRBJ2-1; no clear D. From germline, CDR1 is SGHTA and CDR2 FQGNSA. Trimming took 5 bases from V and 3 from J, leaving 8 bases between them. CDR3 length equals 13 residues. The full variable domain, in which reference TRBV7-2 and TRBJ2-1 provide the parts outside the CDR3, is GAGVSQSPSNKVTEKGKDVELRCDPISGHTALYWYRQSLGQGLEFLIYFQGNSAPDKSGLPSDRFSAERTGGSVSTLTIQRTQQEDSAVYLCASSASYYNEQFFGPGTRLTVL.